This TCR beta chain was documented in a study of post-analysis software for immune sequencing data. Study-wide background: Patients with relapsing-remitting, secondary progressive and progressive-relapsing multiple sclerosis courses were all represented.

This clonotype was counted between two and nine times. The antigen remains unidentified. Every TCR beta cDNA library bore unique molecular identifiers. The T cell input of 1 to 10 million gave a few hundred thousand cDNA molecules. TCRdb re-called the PCR reads with MiXCR, one entry per CDR3 protein. The sample yields hundreds of thousands of distinct CDR3 sequences, 25% to 30% seen once. The germline CDR1 and CDR2 sequences are MGHDK and SYGVNS. The CDR3 is made up of 13 amino acids. Trimming left V 3 bases short and J 3 bases short, with 7 bases between. Study findings and constraints: Patients used a few TRBV segments, including TRBV5-6, TRBV5-1 and TRBV20-1, more often than controls. Comparison with controls showed significantly lower normalized Chao1 diversity in multiple sclerosis patients. By F measure, samples from a shared preparation batch strongly co-clustered.

This receptor was taken from a girl aged 5-17 years with multiple sclerosis. V gene TRBV25-1 combines with J gene TRBJ2-3; D is undetermined. Sequenced material: blood. The CDR3 DNA follows: TGTGCCAGCAGTGATCTCAATACAGATACGCAGTATTTT. Protein product: CASSDLNTDTQYF.